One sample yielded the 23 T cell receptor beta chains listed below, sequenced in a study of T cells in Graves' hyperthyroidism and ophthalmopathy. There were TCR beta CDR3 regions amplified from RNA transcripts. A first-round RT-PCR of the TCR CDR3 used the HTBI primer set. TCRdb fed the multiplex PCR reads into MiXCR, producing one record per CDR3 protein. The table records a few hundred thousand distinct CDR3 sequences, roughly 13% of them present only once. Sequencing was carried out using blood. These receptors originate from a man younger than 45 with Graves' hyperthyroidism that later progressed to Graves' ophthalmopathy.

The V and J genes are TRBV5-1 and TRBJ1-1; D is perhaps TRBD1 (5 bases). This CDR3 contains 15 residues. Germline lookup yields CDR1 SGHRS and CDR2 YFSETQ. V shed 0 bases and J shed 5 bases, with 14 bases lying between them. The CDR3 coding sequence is TGCGCCAGCAGCTTGGATGGGTGGGGGGGGACTGAAGCTTTCTTT. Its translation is CASSLDGWGGTEAFF.

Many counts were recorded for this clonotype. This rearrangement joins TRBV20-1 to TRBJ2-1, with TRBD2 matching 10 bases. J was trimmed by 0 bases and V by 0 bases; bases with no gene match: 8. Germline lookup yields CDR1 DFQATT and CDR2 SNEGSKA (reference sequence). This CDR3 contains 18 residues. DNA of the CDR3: TGCAGTGCTAGAGACCCCGGGACTAGCGTCTACTCCTACAATGAGCAGTTCTTC. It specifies CSARDPGTSVYSYNEQFF.

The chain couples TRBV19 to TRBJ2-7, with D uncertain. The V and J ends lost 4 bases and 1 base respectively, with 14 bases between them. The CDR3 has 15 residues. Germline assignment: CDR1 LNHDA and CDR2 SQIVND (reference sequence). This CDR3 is CASSRVFPLSYEQYF. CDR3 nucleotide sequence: TGTGCCAGTAGTAGAGTCTTCCCGCTTTCCTACGAGCAGTACTTC.

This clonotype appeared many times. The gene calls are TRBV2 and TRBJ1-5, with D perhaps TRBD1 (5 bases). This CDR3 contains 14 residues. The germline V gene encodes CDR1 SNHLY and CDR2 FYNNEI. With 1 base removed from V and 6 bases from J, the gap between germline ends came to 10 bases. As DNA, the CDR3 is TGTGCCAGCAGTGAAGTTCGGGGGGGTCAGCCCCAGCATTTT. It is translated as CASSEVRGGQPQHF. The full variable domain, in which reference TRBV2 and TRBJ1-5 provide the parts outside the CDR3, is EPEVTQTPSHQVTQMGQEVILRCVPISNHLYFYWYRQILGQKVEFLVSFYNNEISEKSEIFDDQFSVERPDGSNFTLKIRSTKLEDSAMYFCASSEVRGGQPQHFGDGTRLSIL.

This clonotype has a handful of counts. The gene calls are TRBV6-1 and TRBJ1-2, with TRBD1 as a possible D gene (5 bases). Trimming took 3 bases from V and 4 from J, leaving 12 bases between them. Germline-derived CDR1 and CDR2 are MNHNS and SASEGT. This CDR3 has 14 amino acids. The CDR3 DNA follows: TGTGCCAGCAGTGAGAGGGGCAACCGCTATGGCTACACCTTC. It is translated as CASSERGNRYGYTF.

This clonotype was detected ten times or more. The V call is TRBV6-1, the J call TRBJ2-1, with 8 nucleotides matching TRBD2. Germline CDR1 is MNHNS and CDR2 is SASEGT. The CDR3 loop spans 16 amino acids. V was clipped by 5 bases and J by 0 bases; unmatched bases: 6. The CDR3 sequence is CASSSTSGTSYNEQFF. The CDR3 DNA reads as TGTGCCAGCAGTTCTACTAGCGGAACCTCCTACAATGAGCAGTTCTTC.

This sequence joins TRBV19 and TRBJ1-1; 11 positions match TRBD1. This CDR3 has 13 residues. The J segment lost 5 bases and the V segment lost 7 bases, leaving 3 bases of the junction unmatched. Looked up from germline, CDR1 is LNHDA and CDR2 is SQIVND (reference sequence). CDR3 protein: CASTRDRGTEAFF. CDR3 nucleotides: TGTGCCAGTACCCGGGACAGGGGGACTGAAGCTTTCTTT. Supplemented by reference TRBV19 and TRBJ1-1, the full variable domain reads DGGITQSPKYLFRKEGQNVTLSCEQNLNHDAMYWYRQDPGQGLRLIYYSQIVNDFQKGDIAEGYSVSREKKESFPLTVTSAQKNPTAFYLCASTRDRGTEAFFGQGTRLTVV.

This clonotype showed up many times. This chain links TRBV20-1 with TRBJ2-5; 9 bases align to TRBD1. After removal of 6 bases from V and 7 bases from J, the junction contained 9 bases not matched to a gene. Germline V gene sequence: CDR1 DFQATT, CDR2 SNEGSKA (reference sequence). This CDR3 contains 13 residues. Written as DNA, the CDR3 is TGCAGTGCAGTACAGGGGGCGGAGGTGACCCAGTACTTC. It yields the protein CSAVQGAEVTQYF.

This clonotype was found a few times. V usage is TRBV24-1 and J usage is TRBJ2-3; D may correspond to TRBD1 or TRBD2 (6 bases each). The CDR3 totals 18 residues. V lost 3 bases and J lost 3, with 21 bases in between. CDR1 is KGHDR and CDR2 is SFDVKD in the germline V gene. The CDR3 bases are TGTGCCACCAGTGATCCCAGAGCTAAAAGGGGGGCTACAGATACGCAGTATTTT. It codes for CATSDPRAKRGATDTQYF.

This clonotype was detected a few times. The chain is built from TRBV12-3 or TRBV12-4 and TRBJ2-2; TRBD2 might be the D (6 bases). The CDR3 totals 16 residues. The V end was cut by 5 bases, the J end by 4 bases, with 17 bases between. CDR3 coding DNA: TGTGCCAGCAGTCAAGACGGGGGAATGGGCACCGGGGAGCTGTTTTTT. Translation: CASSQDGGMGTGELFF.

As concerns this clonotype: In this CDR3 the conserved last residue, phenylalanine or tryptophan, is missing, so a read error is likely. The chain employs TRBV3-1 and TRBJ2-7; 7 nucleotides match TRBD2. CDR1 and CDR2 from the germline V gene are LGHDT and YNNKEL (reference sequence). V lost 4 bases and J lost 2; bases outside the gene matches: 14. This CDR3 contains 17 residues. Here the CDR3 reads CASSPRSPQGGAYEQYS. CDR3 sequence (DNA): TGTGCCAGCAGCCCTCGGTCCCCGCAGGGAGGGGCCTACGAGCAGTACTCC.

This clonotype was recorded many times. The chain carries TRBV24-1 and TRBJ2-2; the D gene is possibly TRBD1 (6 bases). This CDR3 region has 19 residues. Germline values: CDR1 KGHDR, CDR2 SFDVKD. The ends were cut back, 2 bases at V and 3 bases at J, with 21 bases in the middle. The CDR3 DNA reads TGTGCCACCAGTGATTCACCGGGAATTAGGGGGATTGACACCGGGGAGCTGTTTTTT. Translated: CATSDSPGIRGIDTGELFF.

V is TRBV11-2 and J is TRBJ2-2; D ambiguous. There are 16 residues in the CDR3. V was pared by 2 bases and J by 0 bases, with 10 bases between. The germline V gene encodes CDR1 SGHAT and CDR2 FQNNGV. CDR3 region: CASSLMLGPNTGELFF. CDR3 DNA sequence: TGTGCCAGCAGCTTAATGCTGGGTCCGAACACCGGGGAGCTGTTTTTT.

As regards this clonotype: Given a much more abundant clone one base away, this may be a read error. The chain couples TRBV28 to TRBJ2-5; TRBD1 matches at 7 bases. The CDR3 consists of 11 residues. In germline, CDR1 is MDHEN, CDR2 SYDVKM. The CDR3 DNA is TGTACCAGCAGGGGGAGAGAGACCCAGTACTTC. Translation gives CTSRGRETQYF.

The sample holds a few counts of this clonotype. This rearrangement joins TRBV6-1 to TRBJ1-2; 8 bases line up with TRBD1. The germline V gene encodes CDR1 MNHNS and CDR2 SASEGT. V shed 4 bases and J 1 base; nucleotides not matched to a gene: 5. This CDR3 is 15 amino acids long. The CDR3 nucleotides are TGTGCCAGCAGTGGGGGACAGGCCCGTAACTATGGCTACACCTTC. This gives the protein CASSGGQARNYGYTF.

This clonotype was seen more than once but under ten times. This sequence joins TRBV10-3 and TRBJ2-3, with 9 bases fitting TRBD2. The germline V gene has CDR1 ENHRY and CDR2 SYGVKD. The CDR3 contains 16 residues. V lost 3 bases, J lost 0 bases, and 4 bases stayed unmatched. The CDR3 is CAISDQTSGSTDTQYF. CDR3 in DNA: TGTGCCATCAGTGACCAGACTAGCGGTAGCACAGATACGCAGTATTTT.

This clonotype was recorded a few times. The CDR3 DNA reads as TGTGCCAGCAGCTCCCCGGACGGAAAAGGAGAGACCCAGTACTTC. It specifies CASSSPDGKGETQYF. The chain carries TRBV7-9 and TRBJ2-5; D gene uncertain. The CDR3 totals 15 residues. Looked up from germline, CDR1 is SEHNR and CDR2 is FQNEAQ (reference sequence). The V and J ends lost 4 bases and 4 bases respectively, with 16 bases between them.

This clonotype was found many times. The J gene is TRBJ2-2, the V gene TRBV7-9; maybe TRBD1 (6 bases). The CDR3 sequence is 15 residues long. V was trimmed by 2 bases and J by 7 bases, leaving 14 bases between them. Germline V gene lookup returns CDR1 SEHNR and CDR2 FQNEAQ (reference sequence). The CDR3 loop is CASSLRAGVGGELFF. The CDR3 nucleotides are TGTGCCAGCAGCTTACGAGCAGGGGTTGGCGGGGAGCTGTTTTTT.

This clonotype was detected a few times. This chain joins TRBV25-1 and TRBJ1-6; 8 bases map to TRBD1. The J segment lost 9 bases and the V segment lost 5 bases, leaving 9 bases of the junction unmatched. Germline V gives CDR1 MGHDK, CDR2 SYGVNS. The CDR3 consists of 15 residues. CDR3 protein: CASSTRTGNRSPLHF. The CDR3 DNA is TGTGCCAGCAGTACCCGGACAGGGAATCGTTCACCCCTCCACTTT.

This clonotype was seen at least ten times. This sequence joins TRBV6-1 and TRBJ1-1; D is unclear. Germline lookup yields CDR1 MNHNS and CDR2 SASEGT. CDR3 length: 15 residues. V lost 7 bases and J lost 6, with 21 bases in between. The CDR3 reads CASTRLTQVGAEAFF. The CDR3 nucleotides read TGTGCCAGCACCCGCCTCACGCAGGTAGGCGCTGAAGCTTTCTTT.

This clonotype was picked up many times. The CDR3 protein is CSAHRGGSNQPQHF. CDR3 DNA sequence: TGCAGTGCACACCGTGGGGGTAGCAATCAGCCCCAGCATTTT. V gene TRBV20-1 combines with J gene TRBJ1-5; TRBD1 might be the D (5 bases). Germline-derived CDR1 and CDR2 are DFQATT and SNEGSKA (reference sequence). This CDR3 comprises 14 residues. Trimming removed 6 bases from V and 0 bases from J, with 12 bases in between.

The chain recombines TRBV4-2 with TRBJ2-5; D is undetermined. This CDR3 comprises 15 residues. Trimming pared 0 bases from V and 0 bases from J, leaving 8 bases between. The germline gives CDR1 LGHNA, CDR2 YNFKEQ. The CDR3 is CASSQDSGYQETQYF. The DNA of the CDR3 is TGTGCCAGCAGCCAAGATAGTGGCTACCAAGAGACCCAGTACTTC.

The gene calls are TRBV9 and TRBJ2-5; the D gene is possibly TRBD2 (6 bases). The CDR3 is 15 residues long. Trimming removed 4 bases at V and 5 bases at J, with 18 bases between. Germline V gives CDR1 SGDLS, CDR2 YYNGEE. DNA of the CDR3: TGTGCCAGCAGCCTAGGGACTGCTTCATCGGAGACCCAGTACTTC. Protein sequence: CASSLGTASSETQYF. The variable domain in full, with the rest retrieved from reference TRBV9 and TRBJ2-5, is DSGVTQTPKHLITATGQRVTLRCSPRSGDLSVYWYQQSLDQGLQFLIQYYNGEERAKGNILERFSAQQFPDLHSELNLSSLELGDSALYFCASSLGTASSETQYFGPGTRLLVL.